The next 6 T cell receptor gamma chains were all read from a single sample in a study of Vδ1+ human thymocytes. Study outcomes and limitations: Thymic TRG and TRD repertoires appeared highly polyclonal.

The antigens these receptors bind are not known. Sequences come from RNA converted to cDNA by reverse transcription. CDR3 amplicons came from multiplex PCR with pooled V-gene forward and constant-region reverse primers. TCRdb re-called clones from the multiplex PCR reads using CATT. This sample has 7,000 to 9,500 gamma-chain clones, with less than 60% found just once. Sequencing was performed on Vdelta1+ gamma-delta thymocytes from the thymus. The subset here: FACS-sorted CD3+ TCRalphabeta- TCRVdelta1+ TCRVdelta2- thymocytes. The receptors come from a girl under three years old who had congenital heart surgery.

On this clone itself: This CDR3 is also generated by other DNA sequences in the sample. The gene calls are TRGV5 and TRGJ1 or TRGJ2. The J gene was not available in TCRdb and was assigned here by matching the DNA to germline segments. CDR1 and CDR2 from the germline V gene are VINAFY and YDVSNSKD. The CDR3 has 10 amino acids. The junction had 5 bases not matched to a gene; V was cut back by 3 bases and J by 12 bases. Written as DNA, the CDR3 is TGTGCCACCTGGGACTCCGGGAAACTCTTT. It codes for CATWDSGKLF.

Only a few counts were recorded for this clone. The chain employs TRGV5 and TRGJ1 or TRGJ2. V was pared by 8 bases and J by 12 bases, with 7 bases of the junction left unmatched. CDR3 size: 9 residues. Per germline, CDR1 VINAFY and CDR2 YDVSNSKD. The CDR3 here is CATLSWKLF. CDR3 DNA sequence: TGTGCCACCTTGAGTTGGAAACTCTTT.

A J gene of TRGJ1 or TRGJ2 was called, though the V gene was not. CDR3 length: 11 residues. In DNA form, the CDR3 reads TGTGCCACCTGGTCCCGCCATAAGAAACTCTTT. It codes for CATWSRHKKLF.

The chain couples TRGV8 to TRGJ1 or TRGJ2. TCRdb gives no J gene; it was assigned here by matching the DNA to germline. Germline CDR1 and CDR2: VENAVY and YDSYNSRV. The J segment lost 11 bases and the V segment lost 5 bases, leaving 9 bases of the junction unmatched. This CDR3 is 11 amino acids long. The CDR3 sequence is CATWVETEKLF. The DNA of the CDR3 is TGTGCCACCTGGGTAGAGACGGAGAAACTCTTT.

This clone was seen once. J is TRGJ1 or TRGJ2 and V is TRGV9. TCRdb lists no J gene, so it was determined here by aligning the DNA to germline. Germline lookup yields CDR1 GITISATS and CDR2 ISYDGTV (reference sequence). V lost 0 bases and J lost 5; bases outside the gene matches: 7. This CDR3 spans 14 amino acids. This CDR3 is CALWEVRRNYKKLF. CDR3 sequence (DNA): TGTGCCTTGTGGGAGGTGCGCCGGAATTATAAGAAACTCTTT.

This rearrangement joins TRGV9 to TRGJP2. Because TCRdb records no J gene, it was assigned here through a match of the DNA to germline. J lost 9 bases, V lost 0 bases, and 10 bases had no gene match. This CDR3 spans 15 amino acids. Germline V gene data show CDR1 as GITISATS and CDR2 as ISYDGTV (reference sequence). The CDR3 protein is CALWEVRIVNWIKTF. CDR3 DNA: TGTGCCTTGTGGGAGGTGCGAATTGTTAATTGGATCAAGACGTTT.